Listed here is a single T cell receptor beta chain. The antigen is unknown. The data were obtained in a study of T cell responses to AZD1222 COVID-19 vaccine. About the research overall: Recipients boosted at about 4 weeks or about 12 weeks are pooled. General study results and limits: The repertoires were collected only after the peak T cell response. Unmutated variant regions are reportedly targeted by nearly half of spike-specific TCRs. CD4 TCRs linked to vaccination spanned spike, dominating at 160-218 and 743-854.

TCRdb keeps only in-frame clones here, not all; method: immunoSEQ multiplex PCR. This table holds 160,000 or so clones, about 89% found once. Germline CDR1 MDHEN, CDR2 SYDVKM. V lost 6 bases, J lost 6 bases, and 10 bases stayed unmatched. CDR3 length: 14 residues. The chain has TRBV28 and TRBJ2-5; 7 nucleotides align to TRBD1. Sequencing used peripheral blood, obtained on day 0 of AZD1222 vaccination. This receptor was identified in an adult in good health. As DNA, the CDR3 is TGTGCCAGCAGGCTTACAGGGGACCTACAGACCCAGTACTTC. Amino acids: CASRLTGDLQTQYF.